This record looks at one T cell receptor beta chain sequence and its context. This entry is derived from a study of cytomegalovirus exposure and HLA in healthy donors. V was trimmed by 1 base and J by 3 bases, leaving 11 bases between them. Germline CDR1 LGHNA, CDR2 YSLEER. There are 15 residues in the CDR3. Profiled with immunoSEQ multiplex PCR; TCRdb holds only in-frame clones, not every one. The sample comprises under 200,000 clones, 91% of which are singletons, and 3% to 3.5% rests with the top ten. Specimen: PBMCs. The receptor comes from a woman younger than 30 in good health and CMV-seropositive. The rearrangement joins TRBV4-3 to TRBJ2-3, with D perhaps TRBD2 (7 bases). DNA for the CDR3: TGCGCCAGCAGCCAAGGGGGGGGGCGGACAGATACGCAGTATTTT. Encoded protein: CASSQGGGRTDTQYF.